The 27 T cell receptor beta chains reported below all come from one sample, sequenced in a study of cytomegalovirus exposure and HLA in healthy donors. PCR was performed using 60 Vbeta and 13 Jbeta primers. Method: immunoSEQ multiplex PCR; TCRdb's copy keeps in-frame clones and lacks some. The sample holds roughly 61,000 clones, 80% seen once. Material: PBMCs. The receptors derive from a male donor in good health and CMV-seronegative.

This clone was seen a few times. The rearrangement uses TRBV4-3 and TRBJ1-2; unclear D gene. From germline, CDR1 is LGHNA and CDR2 YSLEER. Trimming removed 4 bases from V and 2 bases from J, with 8 bases in between. CDR3 size: 13 residues. The chain's CDR3 is CASSPLVNYGYTF. The CDR3, as DNA: TGCGCCAGCAGCCCTCTTGTCAACTATGGCTACACCTTC.

This clone was counted a few times. The chain is built from TRBV2 and TRBJ2-2, with 8 bases identical to TRBD2. The J segment lost 4 bases and the V segment lost 3 bases, leaving 7 bases of the junction unmatched. Germline V gene sequence: CDR1 SNHLY, CDR2 FYNNEI. The CDR3 totals 16 residues. The CDR3 protein is CASSEIGGGTTGELFF. CDR3 sequence (DNA): TGTGCCAGCAGTGAGATTGGCGGGGGGACCACCGGGGAGCTGTTTTTT.

This sequence joins TRBV7-8 and TRBJ2-5, with D maybe TRBD2 (5 bases). Germline V gene sequence: CDR1 SGHVS, CDR2 FQNEAQ. The CDR3 has 13 residues. V was pared by 5 bases and J by 5 bases, with 12 bases between. CDR3 loop: CASSAGFGETQYF. The CDR3 bases are TGTGCCAGCAGCGCGGGCTTCGGGGAGACCCAGTACTTC.

This chain joins TRBV15 and TRBJ2-7; tentative D call: TRBD1 (5 bases). Germline V gene sequence: CDR1 LNHNV, CDR2 YYDKDF (reference sequence). The CDR3 loop spans 14 amino acids. Trimming cost V 0 bases and J 0 bases, with 6 bases left between them. This chain's CDR3 is CATSRDRASYEQYF. CDR3 DNA sequence: TGTGCCACCAGCAGAGACAGGGCCTCCTACGAGCAGTACTTC.

This clone was seen only once. V is TRBV7-9 and J is TRBJ2-5; 12 bases match TRBD2. This CDR3 region has 15 residues. Looked up from germline, CDR1 is SEHNR and CDR2 is FQNEAQ (reference sequence). The ends lost 3 bases at V and 4 bases at J; junction bases unmatched: 3. Here the CDR3 reads CASSLRLAGVETQYF. The CDR3 coding sequence is TGTGCCAGCAGCTTGAGACTAGCGGGGGTAGAGACCCAGTACTTC.

The rearrangement uses TRBV6-6 and TRBJ1-6; 7 bases match TRBD1. The CDR3 length is 14 residues. Germline V gene sequence: CDR1 MNHNY, CDR2 SVGAGI (reference sequence). Unmatched junction bases numbered 0, after V lost 2 bases and J lost 5 bases. Here the CDR3 reads CASSYDRDNSPLHF. The CDR3 DNA follows: TGTGCCAGCAGTTACGACAGGGATAATTCACCCCTCCACTTT.

The V and J genes are TRBV7-2 and TRBJ2-2; D perhaps matches TRBD1 (5 bases). The CDR3 covers 17 residues. V gave up 0 bases and J gave up 4 bases, with 15 bases separating them. Germline-derived CDR1 and CDR2 are SGHTA and FQGNSA. CDR3 in amino acids: CASSLAIRGGATGELFF. In DNA form, the CDR3 reads TGTGCCAGCAGCTTAGCTATAAGGGGTGGTGCCACCGGGGAGCTGTTTTTT. Looking up the rest from reference TRBV7-2 and TRBJ2-2 gives the full variable domain: GAGVSQSPSNKVTEKGKDVELRCDPISGHTALYWYRQSLGQGLEFLIYFQGNSAPDKSGLPSDRFSAERTGGSVSTLTIQRTQQEDSAVYLCASSLAIRGGATGELFFGEGSRLTVL.

The chain has TRBV30 and TRBJ1-2; no definite D call. The CDR3 runs to 17 residues. The V end lost 0 bases, the J end lost 6 bases, and 23 bases lay between the germline ends. CDR1 GTSNPN and CDR2 SVGIG come from the germline V gene (reference sequence). CDR3: CAWSVPGRRGLSDGYTF. The CDR3 DNA is TGTGCCTGGAGTGTACCGGGAAGACGAGGCCTCTCCGATGGCTACACCTTC.

This clone occurred once. The V and J genes are TRBV6-6 and TRBJ1-1; D is perhaps TRBD1 (6 bases). This CDR3 region has 16 residues. The V and J ends lost 0 bases and 5 bases respectively, with 16 bases between them. The V gene's germline CDR1 is MNHNY and CDR2 SVGAGI (reference sequence). The CDR3 DNA sequence: TGTGCCAGCAGTTACTCGCCGGCAGGGGCGGAAACTGAAGCTTTCTTT. Translation: CASSYSPAGAETEAFF.

The chain has TRBV29-1 and TRBJ1-3; D is ambiguous. V gave up 4 bases and J gave up 0 bases, with 4 bases separating them. Germline lookup yields CDR1 SQVTM and CDR2 ANQGSEA. This CDR3 spans 12 amino acids. Here the CDR3 reads CSVVSSGNTIYF. The CDR3 coding sequence is TGCAGCGTTGTTAGCTCTGGAAACACCATATATTTT.

The chain combines TRBV7-9 with TRBJ2-1; D is undetermined. This CDR3 has 15 amino acids. Trimming cost V 10 bases and J 3 bases, with 19 bases left between them. CDR1 SEHNR and CDR2 FQNEAQ come from the germline V gene (reference sequence). CDR3 region: CATPTSRPNYNEQFF. The CDR3 DNA reads TGTGCCACGCCGACATCAAGGCCAAACTACAATGAGCAGTTCTTC.

The V and J genes are TRBV7-2 and TRBJ1-2; D is possibly TRBD1 (6 bases). Germline loops: CDR1 SGHTA, CDR2 FQGNSA. Trimming shortened V by 2 bases and J by 2 bases, and 21 bases separated the two germline ends. The CDR3 is 18 amino acids. The CDR3, as DNA: TGTGCCAGCAGCTTAACGGGGGTCGGGGGGGCGGAAAACTATGGCTACACCTTC. Encoded protein: CASSLTGVGGAENYGYTF.

The chain uses TRBV9 and TRBJ1-3; 7 bases are a match to TRBD1. The CDR3 spans 15 residues. Germline CDR1 and CDR2: SGDLS and YYNGEE. J gave up 0 bases and V 3 bases, and 3 bases lay outside the gene matches. DNA for the CDR3: TGTGCCAGCAGCGCCCGGGACAGCTCTGGAAACACCATATATTTT. Residues: CASSARDSSGNTIYF.

The J gene is TRBJ2-3, the V gene TRBV7-3; 12 bases are a match to TRBD2. V lost 5 bases to trimming and J lost 5 bases; unmatched junction nucleotides: 8. Germline V gene sequence: CDR1 SGHTA, CDR2 FQGTGA. The CDR3 is 16 residues long. For the CDR3, the DNA is TGTGCCAGCAGCGATCCTAGCGGGGGGGCCCTAGATACGCAGTATTTT. It yields the protein CASSDPSGGALDTQYF. The full variable domain, its missing parts supplied by reference TRBV7-3 and TRBJ2-3, is GAGVSQTPSNKVTEKGKYVELRCDPISGHTALYWYRQSLGQGPEFLIYFQGTGAADDSGLPNDRFFAVRPEGSVSTLKIQRTERGDSAVYLCASSDPSGGALDTQYFGPGTRLTVL.

V and J are TRBV19 and TRBJ2-1, with 7 bases lining up with TRBD1. The CDR3 runs 14 residues. After removal of 4 bases from V and 2 bases from J, the junction contained 2 bases not matched to a gene. Germline V CDR1 and CDR2: LNHDA, SQIVND (reference sequence). The CDR3 loop reads CASSTGQTYNEQFF. CDR3 DNA: TGTGCCAGTAGTACGGGACAGACCTACAATGAGCAGTTCTTC.

The rearrangement links TRBV9 to TRBJ1-2, with 9 nucleotides matching TRBD1. The CDR3 has 13 amino acids. Germline assignment: CDR1 SGDLS and CDR2 YYNGEE. After removal of 4 bases from V and 7 bases from J, the junction contained 5 bases not matched to a gene. The CDR3, as DNA: TGTGCCAGCAGCCGGGACAGGGAGTCTGGCTACACCTTC. Translating gives CASSRDRESGYTF.

This clone has just one count. The sample contains more than one DNA sequence encoding this CDR3. The chain carries TRBV7-2 and TRBJ1-6, with D unresolved. The CDR3 loop spans 15 amino acids. In germline, CDR1 is SGHTA, CDR2 FQGNSA. The V and J ends lost 3 bases and 4 bases respectively, with 10 bases between them. The CDR3 region has the DNA TGTGCCAGCAGCTTGGGCCCGCCTTATAATTCACCCCTCCACTTT. This encodes CASSLGPPYNSPLHF.

The chain combines TRBV4-1 with TRBJ2-3, with D possibly TRBD2 on 6 matching bases. CDR3 length: 16 amino acids. CDR1 is MGHRA and CDR2 is YSYEKL in the germline V gene. The ends were cut back, 1 base at V and 0 bases at J, with 11 bases in the middle. In DNA, the CDR3 is TGCGCCAGCAGCCAAGTCTGGGGAGGAAGCACAGATACGCAGTATTTT. Its protein product is CASSQVWGGSTDTQYF.

As regards this clone: At one boundary the junction diverges from the germline segment, which might be a read error. This rearrangement joins TRBV5-1 to TRBJ2-6, with TRBD1 matching over 8 bases. The CDR3 spans 22 residues. Germline V lookup: CDR1 SGHRS, CDR2 YFSETQ. The CDR3 spells CASSFASGTGLSLQSGANGLTF. Written as DNA, the CDR3 is TGCGCCAGCAGCTTCGCCTCCGGGACAGGCTTATCACTTCAGTCTGGGGCCAACGGCCTGACTTTC.

The genes are TRBV30 and TRBJ1-1; D ambiguous. Germline CDR1 is GTSNPN and CDR2 is SVGIG (reference sequence). The CDR3 runs 13 residues. The V end lost 0 bases, the J end lost 2 bases, and 7 bases lay between the germline ends. In DNA form, the CDR3 reads TGTGCCTGGAGTGTACAGAGCAACACTGAAGCTTTCTTT. Protein product: CAWSVQSNTEAFF.

The chain uses TRBV12-2 and TRBJ1-1; no DNA check was done on the table's D call, TRBD1. TRBV12-2 is recorded as a pseudogene. The CDR3 has 21 residues. The CDR3: CASRLAFHRDRAQERNTEAFF. The CDR3 DNA is TGTGCAAGTCGCTTAGCGTTTCACCGGGACAGGGCCCAGGAGAGGAACACTGAAGCTTTCTTT.

This chain connects TRBV11-2 to TRBJ1-1, with 7 bases identical to TRBD1. This CDR3 is built from 13 residues. Trimming removed 5 bases from V and 5 bases from J; junction bases left unmatched: 5. Germline CDR1 reads SGHAT; CDR2 reads FQNNGV. CDR3 amino acids: CASSAGTATEAFF. CDR3 DNA: TGTGCCAGCAGCGCCGGGACAGCTACTGAAGCTTTCTTT.

The chain joins TRBV20-1 to TRBJ2-5; D call uncertain. Between the trimmed V and J ends, which lost 5 bases and 5 bases, there was a span of 6 bases. The germline V gene encodes CDR1 DFQATT and CDR2 SNEGSKA (reference sequence). This CDR3 has 10 residues. CDR3 protein: CSAPYETQYF. The CDR3 DNA reads TGCAGTGCTCCCTATGAGACCCAGTACTTC.

V usage is TRBV9 and J usage is TRBJ2-2; 10 bases align to TRBD1. CDR1 and CDR2 (germline): SGDLS, YYNGEE. The junction had 9 bases not matched to a gene; V was cut back by 3 bases and J by 4 bases. The CDR3 sequence is 17 residues long. CDR3 sequence (DNA): TGTGCCAGCAGCGGGGAACGACAGGGGGCCGGCACCGGGGAGCTGTTTTTT. It yields the protein CASSGERQGAGTGELFF.

The genes are TRBV13 and TRBJ1-5; 7 bases fit TRBD1. Trimming took 6 bases from V and 1 from J; bases not matched to a gene: 9. Per germline, CDR1 PRHDT and CDR2 FYEKMQ (reference sequence). The CDR3 consists of 16 residues. CDR3 protein: CASSEQGSRSNQPQHF. The CDR3 DNA sequence: TGTGCCAGCAGTGAACAGGGGAGTAGAAGCAATCAGCCCCAGCATTTT.

The V gene is TRBV2, the J gene TRBJ2-5, with 9 bases identical to TRBD1. The V gene end was trimmed by 0 bases and the J gene end by 4 bases; junction bases not matched to a gene: 6. CDR3 length: 16 residues. Per germline, CDR1 SNHLY and CDR2 FYNNEI. The CDR3 DNA follows: TGTGCCAGCAGTGAAGCTTTCCGACAGGGGGGAGAGACCCAGTACTTC. Protein product: CASSEAFRQGGETQYF.

The chain carries TRBV18 and TRBJ2-7; unclear D gene. V lost 3 bases, J lost 12 bases, and 18 bases lay in between. From germline, CDR1 is KGHSH and CDR2 LQKENI. This CDR3 spans 13 amino acids. Here the CDR3 DNA reads TGTGCCAGCTCACCCCCCGTGGTGAGTTTTTTGTACTTC. Translated: CASSPPVVSFLYF.